The rows below give T cell receptor beta chains drawn from one sample of a study of T cells in narcolepsy. Sequenced by immunoSEQ multiplex PCR; TCRdb stores in-frame clones only, minus some. The table lists tens of thousands of clones, around 79% of them singletons. The specimen was CD45RA- memory CD4+ T cells from PBMCs. Every receptor here comes from a human donor with narcolepsy. CDR3s include the opening cysteine and the closing phenylalanine or tryptophan. Fields, in order: D gene, V gene, J gene, clone size, CDR3 DNA, CDR3 protein. The D gene is left open where the match is weak. Clone size is shown for a subset of rows, as once, few, many or a class of expanded clone.

D gene: .; V gene: TRBV4-1; J gene: TRBJ2-1; clone size: .; CDR3 DNA: TGCGCCAGCAGCCAAGATCGGCAGACATACAATGAGCAGTTCTTC; CDR3 protein: CASSQDRQTYNEQFF
D gene: .; V gene: TRBV6-5; J gene: TRBJ2-7; clone size: .; CDR3 DNA: TGTGCCACAGGGGGGGACCCCGGGGGCGAGCAGTACTTC; CDR3 protein: CATGGDPGGEQYF
D gene: .; V gene: TRBV11-3; J gene: TRBJ2-7; clone size: .; CDR3 DNA: TGTGCCAGCAGCTTAAGACCCGACGAGCAGTACTTC; CDR3 protein: CASSLRPDEQYF
D gene: .; V gene: TRBV27; J gene: TRBJ2-7; clone size: .; CDR3 DNA: TGTGCCACCCCTCCCGGAAAAGCGTGCGAGCAGTACTTC; CDR3 protein: CATPPGKACEQYF
D gene: .; V gene: TRBV11-3; J gene: TRBJ2-6; clone size: .; CDR3 DNA: TGTGCCAGCACCGGCGGGACTGGGGCCAACGTCCTGACTTTC; CDR3 protein: CASTGGTGANVLTF
D gene: .; V gene: TRBV2; J gene: TRBJ2-7; clone size: few; CDR3 DNA: TGTGCCAGCAACCCGGGATCCCCGGCGGGGGAGCAGTACTTC; CDR3 protein: CASNPGSPAGEQYF
D gene: .; V gene: TRBV2; J gene: TRBJ1-1; clone size: .; CDR3 DNA: TGTGACTCGACTATCGGTCCGGGGAACACTGAAGCTTTCTTT; CDR3 protein: CDSTIGPGNTEAFF
D gene: .; V gene: TRBV6-5; J gene: TRBJ2-7; clone size: .; CDR3 DNA: TGTGCCAGCATGGTAGGGGGGATGACAACCTACGAGCAGTACTTC; CDR3 protein: CASMVGGMTTYEQYF
D gene: .; V gene: TRBV9; J gene: TRBJ2-7; clone size: .; CDR3 DNA: TGTGCCAGCAGCGCTTCATCACGGGGGTCCTCCTACGAGCAGTACTTC; CDR3 protein: CASSASSRGSSYEQYF
D gene: TRBD2; V gene: TRBV28; J gene: TRBJ2-1; clone size: .; CDR3 DNA: TGTGCCAGCAGTCGAGGGACTAGTCACAATGAGCAGTTCTTC; CDR3 protein: CASSRGTSHNEQFF
D gene: .; V gene: TRBV20-1; J gene: TRBJ2-3; clone size: .; CDR3 DNA: TGCAGTGCTTCGAAGGGGGATACGCAGTATTTT; CDR3 protein: CSASKGDTQYF
D gene: .; V gene: TRBV6-5; J gene: TRBJ2-3; clone size: .; CDR3 DNA: TGTGCCAGCAGTTACCGCGTCGGCGGGAGCACAGATACGCAGTATTTT; CDR3 protein: CASSYRVGGSTDTQYF
D gene: .; V gene: TRBV19; J gene: TRBJ1-2; clone size: .; CDR3 DNA: TGTGCCACCTTCAGGGCCTATGGCTACACCTTC; CDR3 protein: CATFRAYGYTF
D gene: TRBD1; V gene: TRBV18; J gene: TRBJ1-4; clone size: few; CDR3 DNA: TGTGCCAGCTCACGAACTCCGGGACAGGGGATTGAAAAACTGTTTTTT; CDR3 protein: CASSRTPGQGIEKLFF
D gene: TRBD2; V gene: TRBV4-3; J gene: TRBJ2-2; clone size: .; CDR3 DNA: TGCGCCAGCAGCCCCCGGAGCGGGAGGGCCGGGGAGCTGTTTTTT; CDR3 protein: CASSPRSGRAGELFF
D gene: TRBD1; V gene: TRBV6-1; J gene: TRBJ1-1; clone size: .; CDR3 DNA: TGTGCCAGCAGTGCAAGACAGGGTATAGGGGCTGAAGCTTTCTTT; CDR3 protein: CASSARQGIGAEAFF
D gene: .; V gene: TRBV5-1; J gene: TRBJ2-3; clone size: .; CDR3 DNA: TGTGCCAGCAGTTTCCCGGGACTGGGGAATACGCAGTATTTT; CDR3 protein: CASSFPGLGNTQYF
D gene: .; V gene: TRBV4-3; J gene: TRBJ2-1; clone size: .; CDR3 DNA: TGCGCCAGCAGCCAAGACTCGAGCTCCTACAATGAGCAGTTCTTC; CDR3 protein: CASSQDSSSYNEQFF
D gene: .; V gene: TRBV14; J gene: TRBJ1-1; clone size: .; CDR3 DNA: TGTGCCAGCAGCCAAGGTGGGGGCTTAGGAGCTTTCTTT; CDR3 protein: CASSQGGGLGAFF
D gene: TRBD2; V gene: TRBV7-8; J gene: TRBJ2-2; clone size: .; CDR3 DNA: TGTGCCAGCAGCTTAGGGGCCGGGACTAGCGGGAATATTGTGTCCGGGGAGCTGTTTTTT; CDR3 protein: CASSLGAGTSGNIVSGELFF
D gene: .; V gene: TRBV19; J gene: TRBJ1-2; clone size: .; CDR3 DNA: TGTGCCAGTAGTATTCCTGGGGACTATGGCTACACCTTC; CDR3 protein: CASSIPGDYGYTF
D gene: TRBD1; V gene: TRBV6-5; J gene: TRBJ1-2; clone size: .; CDR3 DNA: TGTGCCAGCTGGAGACAGGGGATAGGGGGCTACACCTTC; CDR3 protein: CASWRQGIGGYTF
D gene: .; V gene: TRBV15; J gene: TRBJ2-2; clone size: once; CDR3 DNA: TGTGCCACCAGCAGAGATCAAAACAGGGTGGCCGGGGAGCTGTTTTTT; CDR3 protein: CATSRDQNRVAGELFF
D gene: .; V gene: TRBV6-6; J gene: TRBJ1-2; clone size: few; CDR3 DNA: TGTGCCAGCAGTTACTCAGGGGTTCGTGGCTACACCTTC; CDR3 protein: CASSYSGVRGYTF
D gene: .; V gene: TRBV7-2; J gene: TRBJ2-2; clone size: .; CDR3 DNA: TGTGCCAGCAGCTTAGAATTTAGTACCGGGGAGCTGTTTTTT; CDR3 protein: CASSLEFSTGELFF
D gene: .; V gene: TRBV5-6; J gene: TRBJ1-1; clone size: .; CDR3 DNA: TGTGCCAGCAGCTTGCGACTGATAAACACTGAAGCTTTCTTT; CDR3 protein: CASSLRLINTEAFF
D gene: TRBD1; V gene: TRBV28; J gene: TRBJ1-2; clone size: .; CDR3 DNA: TGTGCCAGCAGTCCGCGGACAGGGGGCCCGATACGGATGAACTTC; CDR3 protein: CASSPRTGGPIRMNF
D gene: .; V gene: TRBV30; J gene: TRBJ2-1; clone size: .; CDR3 DNA: TGTGCCATTGTTATTTCCTACAATGAGCAGTTCTTC; CDR3 protein: CAIVISYNEQFF
D gene: .; V gene: TRBV28; J gene: TRBJ2-7; clone size: .; CDR3 DNA: TGTGCCAGCAGGGGAGGACAGCTCTACGAGCAGTACTTC; CDR3 protein: CASRGGQLYEQYF
D gene: .; V gene: TRBV6-1; J gene: TRBJ2-3; clone size: .; CDR3 DNA: TGTGCCAGCAAGCTCGGCGGGTCTTCCACAGATACGCAGTATTTT; CDR3 protein: CASKLGGSSTDTQYF
D gene: TRBD1; V gene: TRBV29-1; J gene: TRBJ1-3; clone size: .; CDR3 DNA: TGCAGCGGTATACAGGGGGCAACTGGAAACACCATATATTTT; CDR3 protein: CSGIQGATGNTIYF
D gene: TRBD1; V gene: TRBV6-1; J gene: TRBJ1-6; clone size: .; CDR3 DNA: TGTGCCAGCAGTGAAACGGGACAGGGTCTTGGGTCACCCCTCCACTTT; CDR3 protein: CASSETGQGLGSPLHF
D gene: .; V gene: TRBV5-1; J gene: TRBJ2-6; clone size: .; CDR3 DNA: TGCGCCAGCAGCTGGTCTATTACCTCTGGGGCCAACGTCCTGACTTTC; CDR3 protein: CASSWSITSGANVLTF
D gene: .; V gene: TRBV9; J gene: TRBJ1-5; clone size: .; CDR3 DNA: TGTGCCAGCAGCCCCGGTAGGGGCATCAATCAGCCCCAGCATTTT; CDR3 protein: CASSPGRGINQPQHF
D gene: TRBD1; V gene: TRBV6-9; J gene: TRBJ1-2; clone size: .; CDR3 DNA: TGCGCCAGCAGTAATTGGGACAGGGGGAGGGAATATGGCTACACCTTC; CDR3 protein: CASSNWDRGREYGYTF
D gene: .; V gene: TRBV11-3; J gene: TRBJ2-2; clone size: .; CDR3 DNA: TGTGCCAGCAGCTTTAGGGCTGACACCGGGGAGCTGTTTTTT; CDR3 protein: CASSFRADTGELFF